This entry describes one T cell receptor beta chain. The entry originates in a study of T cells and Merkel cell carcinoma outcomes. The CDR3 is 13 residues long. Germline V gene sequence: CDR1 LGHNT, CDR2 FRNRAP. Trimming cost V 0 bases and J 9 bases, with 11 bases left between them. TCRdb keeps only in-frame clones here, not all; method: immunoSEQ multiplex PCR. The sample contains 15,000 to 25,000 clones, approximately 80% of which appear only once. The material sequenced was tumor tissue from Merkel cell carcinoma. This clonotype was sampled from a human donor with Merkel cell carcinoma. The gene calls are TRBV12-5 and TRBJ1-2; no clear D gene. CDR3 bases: TGTGCTAGTGGTTTGGTACAGACCTTACGCTACACCTTC. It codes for CASGLVQTLRYTF.